A single sample is the source of the 23 T cell receptor beta chains below, sequenced in a study of vaccination effects on CD4 cells after COVID-19. Within the ViraFEST assay, antigen-specific CD4+ T cells underwent expansion with viral peptide pools prior to sequencing. Upon completion of about eleven days in culture, CD4+ T cells were isolated. This individual tested PCR-positive for SARS-CoV-2 infection between March and December 2020. Antigens of these TCRs are unknown. Assay used: immunoSEQ multiplex PCR; TCRdb lists only in-frame clones, some missing. The sample consists of roughly 45,000 clones, 60% to 75% of them appearing once. Here the sequenced sample was CD4+ T cells from PBMCs cultured with a peptide pool, taken before COVID-19 vaccination. These receptors were collected from a human donor who had a prior SARS-CoV-2 infection.

The gene calls are TRBV5-4 and TRBJ2-5; the D gene is possibly TRBD2 (6 bases). CDR3 length: 15 residues. Germline V gene data show CDR1 as SGHNT and CDR2 as YYREEE (reference sequence). Trimming took off 4 bases at V and 5 bases at J, with 18 bases between the two ends. CDR3 DNA sequence: TGTGCCAGCAGCGGCACCGGGAGCCCAGGGGAGACCCAGTACTTC. Amino acid sequence: CASSGTGSPGETQYF.

The rearrangement links TRBV7-2 to TRBJ1-5; D possibly corresponds to TRBD1 (5 bases). The CDR3 sequence is 14 residues long. With 6 bases removed from V and 4 bases from J, the gap between germline ends came to 13 bases. Looked up from germline, CDR1 is SGHTA and CDR2 is FQGNSA. CDR3 coding DNA: TGTGCCAGCAGTCTATACGACAGAAATCAGCCCCAGCATTTT. It encodes CASSLYDRNQPQHF.

This chain joins TRBV3-1 (or the pseudogene TRBV3-2) and TRBJ1-1, with D possibly TRBD1 on 5 matching bases. This CDR3 has 13 residues. Trimming took off 2 bases at V and 6 bases at J, with 10 bases between the two ends. Germline CDR1 and CDR2: LGHDT and YNNKEL (reference sequence). CDR3 coding DNA: TGTGCCAGCAGCCAAAGGGGAGGTGCTGAAGCTTTCTTT. The encoded protein is CASSQRGGAEAFF.

This clone has only a few counts. This sequence joins TRBV5-1 and TRBJ2-1; 10 bases agree with TRBD1. The CDR3 sequence is 16 residues long. The J segment lost 0 bases and the V segment lost 4 bases, leaving 4 bases of the junction unmatched. Germline CDR1 and CDR2: SGHRS and YFSETQ. The CDR3 nucleotides are TGCGCCAGCAGCGCGCGGACAGGGGGCTCCTACAATGAGCAGTTCTTC. This gives the protein CASSARTGGSYNEQFF.

J is TRBJ1-4 and V is TRBV5-1; 8 nucleotides line up with TRBD1. Germline V gives CDR1 SGHRS, CDR2 YFSETQ. The length of the CDR3 is 15 residues. The ends lost 4 bases at V and 4 bases at J; junction bases unmatched: 6. The CDR3 DNA reads as TGCGCCAGCAGCCCCCAGGGGGCGCGTAATGAAAAACTGTTTTTT. Translation: CASSPQGARNEKLFF.

In DNA form, the CDR3 reads TGTGCCAGCAGCGTAACCCCTTACAATGAGCAGTTCTTC. Protein sequence: CASSVTPYNEQFF. The chain is built from TRBV9 and TRBJ2-1; D call uncertain. The CDR3 runs to 13 residues. Germline V lookup: CDR1 SGDLS, CDR2 YYNGEE. Deletions cut 1 base from V and 4 bases from J, with 6 bases between.

The V gene is TRBV11-3, the J gene TRBJ2-1; 10 nucleotides match TRBD2. The CDR3 runs 17 residues. Per the germline V gene, CDR1 is SGHNT and CDR2 is YENEEA. Trimming cost V 1 base and J 4 bases; bases outside gene matches: 7. DNA for the CDR3: TGTGCCAGCAGCTTAGGAATAGCGGGAGGCATTTACAATGAGCAGTTCTTC. Protein sequence: CASSLGIAGGIYNEQFF.

This chain uses TRBV3-1 (or the pseudogene TRBV3-2) with TRBJ2-3, with TRBD2 identical over 9 bases. The CDR3 contains 23 residues. Germline CDR1 is LGHDT and CDR2 is YNNKEL (reference sequence). With 1 base clipped from V and 0 bases from J, the junction kept 23 bases outside the gene matches. CDR3 amino acids: CASSQVAGGRYSGGPPSTDTQYF. DNA of the CDR3: TGTGCCAGCAGCCAAGTCGCAGGGGGTAGATATAGCGGGGGACCACCAAGCACAGATACGCAGTATTTT.

The sample holds a few counts of this clone. The chain has TRBV7-9 and TRBJ2-2; no definite D call. The germline V and J ends were trimmed by 7 bases and 7 bases, with 13 bases remaining between them. The germline gives CDR1 SEHNR, CDR2 FQNEAQ (reference sequence). The CDR3 contains 13 residues. This CDR3 is CASTSSVGGELFF. The DNA for the CDR3 is TGTGCCAGCACTTCCAGCGTCGGCGGGGAGCTGTTTTTT.

DNA of the CDR3: TGTGCCAGCAGCTTTGGTTACCAAGAGACCCAGTACTTC. This encodes CASSFGYQETQYF. J is TRBJ2-5 and V is TRBV5-4; D is unresolved. This CDR3 has 13 amino acids. Trimming cost V 2 bases and J 0 bases, with 5 bases left between them. Germline-derived CDR1 and CDR2 are SGHNT and YYREEE (reference sequence).

The V gene is TRBV7-3, the J gene TRBJ2-2; D is uncertain. Trimming cost V 6 bases and J 7 bases, with 15 bases left between them. The CDR3 contains 14 residues. CDR1 is SGHTA and CDR2 is FQGTGA in the germline V gene. CDR3 sequence reads: CASRLSLLVGELFF. The CDR3 DNA reads TGTGCCAGCAGATTATCACTTTTGGTCGGGGAGCTGTTTTTT.

This clone was counted a few times. Different DNA sequences within this sample yield the same CDR3. This chain uses TRBV7-3 with TRBJ2-2; 7 bases line up with TRBD2. V shed 1 base, J shed 4 bases, and the junction held 0 bases outside the gene matches. CDR3 length: 14 amino acids. Germline V gene data show CDR1 as SGHTA and CDR2 as FQGTGA. The CDR3: CASSLRGGTGELFF. CDR3 sequence (DNA): TGTGCCAGCAGCTTAAGGGGGGGCACCGGGGAGCTGTTTTTT.

This clone was found a few times. This sequence joins TRBV6-5 and TRBJ2-2; D gene uncertain. Germline CDR1 MNHEY, CDR2 SVGAGI. V was clipped by 5 bases and J by 6 bases, with 13 bases between them. CDR3 length equals 14 residues. CDR3 nucleotide sequence: TGTGCCAGCAGTCTTACCCCAAATGCCGGGGAGCTGTTTTTT. This sequence encodes CASSLTPNAGELFF.

This chain links TRBV18 with TRBJ2-7, with 8 bases identical to TRBD2. In germline, CDR1 is KGHSH, CDR2 LQKENI. J lost 3 bases, V lost 5 bases, and 12 bases had no gene match. The CDR3 is 16 amino acids. The CDR3 region has the DNA TGTGCCAGCTCAGTGGGGGCTAGCGGGCGCATCTACGAGCAGTACTTC. This encodes CASSVGASGRIYEQYF.

In regard to this clone: One junction end does not reproduce the germline sequence, and a read error may be involved. The V and J genes are TRBV18 and TRBJ2-6; D remains ambiguous. The CDR3 loop spans 17 amino acids. In germline, CDR1 is KGHSH, CDR2 LQKENI. The CDR3 nucleotides read TGTGCCAGCACACCGTGGTATACAGCTGCTGGGGCCAACGTCCTGACTTTC. It specifies CASTPWYTAAGANVLTF. The full variable domain, completed using reference TRBV18 and TRBJ2-6, is NAGVMQNPRHLVRRRGQEARLRCSPMKGHSHVYWYRQLPEEGLKFMVYLQKENIIDESGMPKERFSAEFPKEGPSILRIQQVVRGDSAAYFCASTPWYTAAGANVLTFGAGSRLTVL.

The chain joins TRBV3-1 (or the pseudogene TRBV3-2) to TRBJ2-3; D not resolved. The germline gives CDR1 LGHDT, CDR2 YNNKEL (reference sequence). The CDR3 runs to 16 residues. Trimming left V 0 bases short and J 2 bases short, with 12 bases between. The CDR3 sequence is CASSQEPRSSTDTQYF. The CDR3 region has the DNA TGTGCCAGCAGCCAAGAGCCTAGGTCATCCACAGATACGCAGTATTTT.

This clone has a handful of counts. The genes are TRBV7-8 and TRBJ1-2, with TRBD1 matching 9 bases. The CDR3 has 15 residues. V shed 4 bases and J 8 bases; nucleotides not matched to a gene: 11. The germline V gene has CDR1 SGHVS and CDR2 FQNEAQ. CDR3 amino acids: CASSSSSQGAGGYTF. The CDR3 DNA follows: TGTGCCAGCAGCTCATCGTCACAGGGGGCTGGGGGCTACACCTTC. Looking up the rest from reference TRBV7-8 and TRBJ1-2 gives the full variable domain: GAGVSQSPRYKVAKRGQDVALRCDPISGHVSLFWYQQALGQGPEFLTYFQNEAQLDKSGLPSDRFFAERPEGSVSTLKIQRTQQEDSAVYLCASSSSSQGAGGYTFGSGTRLTVV.

The rearrangement links TRBV6-1 to TRBJ2-3, with D tentatively TRBD1 (6 bases). The CDR3 spans 17 residues. V lost 2 bases and J 3 bases, leaving 18 bases between the germline ends. The germline gives CDR1 MNHNS, CDR2 SASEGT. Here the CDR3 DNA reads TGTGCCAGCAGTGAAACCCACAGGGTATTTGGAACAGATACGCAGTATTTT. This translates into CASSETHRVFGTDTQYF.

The rearrangement joins TRBV18 to TRBJ2-2; 7 bases map to TRBD1. The length of the CDR3 is 15 residues. Germline CDR1 reads KGHSH; CDR2 reads LQKENI. Trimming cost V 6 bases and J 5 bases; bases outside gene matches: 9. CDR3 residues: CASSPRTGETGELFF. CDR3 sequence (DNA): TGTGCCAGCTCCCCTAGGACAGGAGAGACCGGGGAGCTGTTTTTT. Using reference TRBV18 and TRBJ2-2 for the parts outside the CDR3, the full variable domain is NAGVMQNPRHLVRRRGQEARLRCSPMKGHSHVYWYRQLPEEGLKFMVYLQKENIIDESGMPKERFSAEFPKEGPSILRIQQVVRGDSAAYFCASSPRTGETGELFFGEGSRLTVL.

The chain couples TRBV11-3 to TRBJ2-2; D remains unclear. Per the germline V gene, CDR1 is SGHNT and CDR2 is YENEEA. The CDR3 is 13 residues long. Trimming took off 1 base at V and 4 bases at J, with 4 bases between the two ends. This CDR3 is CASSLVATGELFF. The CDR3 DNA sequence: TGTGCCAGCAGCTTAGTCGCCACCGGGGAGCTGTTTTTT.

The V gene is TRBV6-2 or TRBV6-3, the J gene TRBJ1-6, with TRBD1 identical over 9 bases. The germline CDR1 and CDR2 sequences are MNHEY and SVGEGT. With V trimmed by 6 bases and J by 4 bases, 4 bases remained unmatched. This CDR3 spans 15 amino acids. The CDR3 loop is CASSAGTGYNSPLHF. The CDR3 DNA reads TGTGCCAGCAGCGCCGGGACAGGGTATAATTCACCCCTCCACTTT.

The gene calls are TRBV18 and TRBJ2-5; D remains ambiguous. V lost 1 base to trimming and J lost 3 bases, with 6 bases between them. CDR3 length equals 13 residues. Germline values: CDR1 KGHSH, CDR2 LQKENI. This chain's CDR3 is CASSPLVKETQYF. DNA for the CDR3: TGTGCCAGCTCACCACTCGTGAAAGAGACCCAGTACTTC.

DNA for the CDR3: TGTGCCAGCAGCCAGGCGTCTGGGTCGGCGTCCTACGAGCAGTACTTC. Translation: CASSQASGSASYEQYF. The chain combines TRBV14 with TRBJ2-7; D ambiguous. Germline V lookup: CDR1 SGHDN, CDR2 FVKESK. CDR3 length equals 16 residues. The V end was cut by 3 bases, the J end by 1 base, with 16 bases between.